This T cell receptor beta chain appears in the sequencing data of a study of graft-versus-host responses after intestinal transplantation. Whole-study findings and limits: Early after transplant, HvG clones declined as circulating GvH clones peaked.

There are 14 residues in the CDR3. In germline, CDR1 is MNHNY, CDR2 SVGAGI (reference sequence). V gave up 2 bases and J gave up 3 bases, with 10 bases separating them. The protocol was immunoSEQ multiplex PCR, while the TCRdb copy is restricted to in-frame clones and leaves out a portion. The sample yields 90,000 to 150,000 clones, around 96% seen once. Remarks on this clone: Its cognate antigen is unknown.

Sequencing used unstimulated CD8+ T cells sorted from spleen or lymph node cells, obtained before intestinal transplant. The clonotype comes from a human donor who received an intestinal transplant. The chain recombines TRBV6-6 with TRBJ2-5; unclear D gene. CDR3 bases: TGTGCCAGCAGTTACAAGAGGATAAAAGAGACCCAGTACTTC. Translating gives CASSYKRIKETQYF.